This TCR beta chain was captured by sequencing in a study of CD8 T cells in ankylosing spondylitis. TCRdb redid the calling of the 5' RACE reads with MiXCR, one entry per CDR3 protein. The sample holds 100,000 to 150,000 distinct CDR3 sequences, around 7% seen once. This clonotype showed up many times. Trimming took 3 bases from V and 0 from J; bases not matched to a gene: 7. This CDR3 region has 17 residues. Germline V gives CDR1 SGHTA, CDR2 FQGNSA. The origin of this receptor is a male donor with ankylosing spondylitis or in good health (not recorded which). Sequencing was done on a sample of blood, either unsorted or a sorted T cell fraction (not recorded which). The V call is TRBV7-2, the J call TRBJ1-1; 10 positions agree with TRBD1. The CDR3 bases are TGTGCCAGCAGCTTGCCGGGACAGGGGCCCATGAACACTGAAGCTTTCTTT. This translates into CASSLPGQGPMNTEAFF. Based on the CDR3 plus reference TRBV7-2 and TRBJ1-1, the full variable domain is GAGVSQSPSNKVTEKGKDVELRCDPISGHTALYWYRQSLGQGLEFLIYFQGNSAPDKSGLPSDRFSAERTGGSVSTLTIQRTQQEDSAVYLCASSLPGQGPMNTEAFFGQGTRLTVV.